This T cell receptor beta chain originates from a study of T cells in Graves' hyperthyroidism and ophthalmopathy. Across the whole study: Staff took peripheral blood when the initial diagnosis was made, before any treatment began.

This clonotype has more than one count but fewer than ten. What it binds is unknown. The CDR3 regions of TCR beta were amplified from RNA transcripts. HTBI primers drove first-round RT-PCR of the TCR CDR3. MiXCR, applied by TCRdb to the multiplex PCR reads, yields one record per CDR3 protein. The sample has 500,000 to 750,000 distinct CDR3 sequences, over 12% seen once. Deletions cut 0 bases from V and 0 bases from J, with 10 bases between. CDR1 is MGHRA and CDR2 is YSYEKL in the germline V gene. CDR3 size: 16 residues. Study-level findings and limits: The model foresaw ophthalmopathy a median roughly 6.5 months prior to onset. Most thyroid clonotypes with frequency above 0.001 were detected in blood. Separating ophthalmopathy from stable hyperthyroidism was achieved by a 13 V-J model.

This sequence joins TRBV4-1 and TRBJ2-3, with D hard to call. The receptor's source is a woman aged 18-29 years with Graves' ophthalmopathy. Sequenced sample: blood. CDR3 nucleotide sequence: TGCGCCAGCAGCCAAGATCACTGGGATAGCACAGATACGCAGTATTTT. Translated: CASSQDHWDSTDTQYF.